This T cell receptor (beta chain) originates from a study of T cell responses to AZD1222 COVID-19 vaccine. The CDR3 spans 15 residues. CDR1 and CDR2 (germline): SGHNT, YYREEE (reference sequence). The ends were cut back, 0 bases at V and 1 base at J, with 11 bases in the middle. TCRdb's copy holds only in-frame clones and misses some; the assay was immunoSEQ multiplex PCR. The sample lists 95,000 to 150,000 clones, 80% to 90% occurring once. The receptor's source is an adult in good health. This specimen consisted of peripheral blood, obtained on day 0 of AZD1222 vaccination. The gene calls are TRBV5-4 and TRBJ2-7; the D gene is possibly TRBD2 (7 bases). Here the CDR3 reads CASSLGGGVSYEQYF. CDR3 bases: TGTGCCAGCAGCTTGGGAGGGGGGGTTTCCTACGAGCAGTACTTC.